This is a list of T cell receptor beta chains from one sample in a study of T-cell memory formation after mild COVID-19. One entry per CDR3 protein, called by TCRdb with MiXCR from the 5' RACE reads. The sample shows 29,000 or so distinct CDR3 sequences, around 10% of them seen only once. The source material was PBMCs or a T cell subset sorted from them (not recorded which). These receptors were taken from an adult woman who had mild COVID-19 (a few samples of this study predate the infection). Cell type and time point are not known. CDR3s include the opening cysteine and the closing phenylalanine or tryptophan. D genes are given only for firm matches. Not all rows give a size; the values are once, few, many and, for expanded clones, a class.

clone size: many
V gene: TRBV7-3
D gene: .
J gene: TRBJ1-2
CDR3 DNA: TGTGCCAGCAGCTTTTCACCATACTATGGCTACACCTTC
CDR3 protein: CASSFSPYYGYTF

clone size: many
V gene: TRBV11-2
D gene: .
J gene: TRBJ2-3
CDR3 DNA: TGTGCCAGCAGCTTATATCAGCAAGATACGCAGTATTTT
CDR3 protein: CASSLYQQDTQYF

clone size: many
V gene: TRBV7-7
D gene: .
J gene: TRBJ2-2
CDR3 DNA: TGTGCTAGCAGCTTAGCGGCGTCGGTCCCCGGGGAGCTGTTTTTT
CDR3 protein: CASSLAASVPGELFF

clone size: many
V gene: TRBV7-3
D gene: .
J gene: TRBJ2-2
CDR3 DNA: TGTGCCAGCAGCTTACGACCGCCGGGACACCAGAACGCCGTGGAGCTGTTTTTT
CDR3 protein: CASSLRPPGHQNAVELFF

clone size: many
V gene: TRBV5-1
D gene: .
J gene: TRBJ1-2
CDR3 DNA: TGCGCCAGCAGCTCCCCGGAGGGCCCTAACTATGGCTACACCTTC
CDR3 protein: CASSSPEGPNYGYTF

clone size: .
V gene: TRBV25-1
D gene: .
J gene: TRBJ1-4
CDR3 DNA: TGTGCCACCTCCGGGACGGGTAATGAAAAACTGTTTTTT
CDR3 protein: CATSGTGNEKLFF

clone size: many
V gene: TRBV20-1
D gene: .
J gene: TRBJ2-3
CDR3 DNA: TGCAGTGCTACCCGGACAGCCTGGGCAGATACGCAGTATTTT
CDR3 protein: CSATRTAWADTQYF

clone size: medium-sized
V gene: TRBV19
D gene: TRBD2
J gene: TRBJ2-1
CDR3 DNA: TGTGCCAGTAGTCTTCGGACTAGATCGGATGAGCAGTTCTTC
CDR3 protein: CASSLRTRSDEQFF

clone size: many
V gene: TRBV7-9
D gene: TRBD2
J gene: TRBJ2-1
CDR3 DNA: TGTGCCAGCAGCTTAGCGACTTGGCGGGAGGTCGATGAGCAGTTCTTC
CDR3 protein: CASSLATWREVDEQFF

clone size: medium-sized
V gene: TRBV7-2
D gene: TRBD1
J gene: TRBJ2-7
CDR3 DNA: TGTGCCAGCAGCTTACAGACAGGGACGCGTGGGTACGAGCAGTACTTC
CDR3 protein: CASSLQTGTRGYEQYF

clone size: .
V gene: TRBV6-2/TRBV6-3
D gene: .
J gene: TRBJ1-5
CDR3 DNA: TGTGCCAGCAGTCCCAGGGGACAGCCCCAGCATTTT
CDR3 protein: CASSPRGQPQHF

clone size: many
V gene: TRBV29-1
D gene: .
J gene: TRBJ2-5
CDR3 DNA: TGCAGCGTTGAAAGGGTTCGAGCGGAGACCCAGTACTTC
CDR3 protein: CSVERVRAETQYF

clone size: many
V gene: TRBV5-6
D gene: TRBD1
J gene: TRBJ2-7
CDR3 DNA: TGTGCCAGCAGCTTTTTCGGTACGGGACAGATCTACGAGCAGTACTTC
CDR3 protein: CASSFFGTGQIYEQYF

clone size: few
V gene: TRBV4-1
D gene: TRBD2
J gene: TRBJ2-7
CDR3 DNA: TGCGCCAGCAGCCCGACTGGACTAGCGGGAGAGCAGTACTTC
CDR3 protein: CASSPTGLAGEQYF

clone size: .
V gene: TRBV7-2
D gene: .
J gene: TRBJ2-5
CDR3 DNA: TGTGCCAGCAGCTTAGGGTTCGTTCGGACCCAGTACTTC
CDR3 protein: CASSLGFVRTQYF

clone size: many
V gene: TRBV14
D gene: .
J gene: TRBJ2-3
CDR3 DNA: TGTGCCAGCAGACCCACGGGGAGGGATACGCAGTATTTT
CDR3 protein: CASRPTGRDTQYF

clone size: many
V gene: TRBV7-2
D gene: TRBD2
J gene: TRBJ2-7
CDR3 DNA: TGTGCCAGCAGCTTAAAGACTAGCGATTCCTACGAGCAGTACTTC
CDR3 protein: CASSLKTSDSYEQYF

clone size: many
V gene: TRBV18
D gene: .
J gene: TRBJ1-1
CDR3 DNA: TGTGCCAGCTCACCAATCTTCAAGAACACTGAAGCTTTCTTT
CDR3 protein: CASSPIFKNTEAFF

clone size: few
V gene: TRBV29-1
D gene: .
J gene: TRBJ2-7
CDR3 DNA: TGCAGCGTATATACAGGGTCATCCTACGAGCAGTACTTC
CDR3 protein: CSVYTGSSYEQYF

clone size: many
V gene: TRBV24-1
D gene: TRBD2
J gene: TRBJ2-7
CDR3 DNA: TGTGCCACCAGTGATGCGGGAGGGCTCGCCTACGAGCAGTACTTC
CDR3 protein: CATSDAGGLAYEQYF

clone size: .
V gene: TRBV6-5
D gene: .
J gene: TRBJ2-7
CDR3 DNA: TGTGCCAGCAGGCTGACTGTAAACTACGAGCAGTACTTC
CDR3 protein: CASRLTVNYEQYF

clone size: many
V gene: TRBV24-1
D gene: .
J gene: TRBJ2-7
CDR3 DNA: TGTGCCACCAGTGCACCGGCAGGTGGATTTCTAACCTACGAGCAGTACTTC
CDR3 protein: CATSAPAGGFLTYEQYF

clone size: many
V gene: TRBV30
D gene: TRBD2
J gene: TRBJ2-7
CDR3 DNA: TGTGCCTGGAGTCCCATCGGTCTAGCGGGAGGGTCCTACGAGCAGTACTTC
CDR3 protein: CAWSPIGLAGGSYEQYF

clone size: .
V gene: TRBV5-4
D gene: TRBD1
J gene: TRBJ1-6
CDR3 DNA: TGTGCCAGCAGCTTGGTGGGGGGACAGAATTCACCCCTCCACTTT
CDR3 protein: CASSLVGGQNSPLHF

clone size: many
V gene: TRBV5-5
D gene: .
J gene: TRBJ2-2
CDR3 DNA: TGTGCCAGCAGCCGCGGGTTGTGGGAGAACACCGGGGAGCTGTTTTTT
CDR3 protein: CASSRGLWENTGELFF

clone size: .
V gene: TRBV30
D gene: .
J gene: TRBJ2-1
CDR3 DNA: TGTGCCTGGAGTGTAGGCGGAGCCTTCTACAATGAGCAGTTCTTC
CDR3 protein: CAWSVGGAFYNEQFF

clone size: .
V gene: TRBV4-3
D gene: TRBD2
J gene: TRBJ2-3
CDR3 DNA: TGCGCCAGCAGCCACGGTCGCGGGGGGCAACGCACAGATACGCAGTATTTT
CDR3 protein: CASSHGRGGQRTDTQYF

clone size: many
V gene: TRBV5-1
D gene: .
J gene: TRBJ2-1
CDR3 DNA: TGCGCCAGCAGCTTGGGCGCGGGATTGTTAAATGAGCAGTTCTTC
CDR3 protein: CASSLGAGLLNEQFF

clone size: .
V gene: TRBV29-1
D gene: .
J gene: TRBJ1-1
CDR3 DNA: TGCAGCGTTGAGCCCAGGGACACTGAAGCTTTCTTT
CDR3 protein: CSVEPRDTEAFF

clone size: many
V gene: TRBV4-1
D gene: .
J gene: TRBJ1-5
CDR3 DNA: TGCGCCAGCAGCCTGGGGTCTAGTCAGCCCCAGCATTTT
CDR3 protein: CASSLGSSQPQHF

clone size: many
V gene: TRBV9
D gene: .
J gene: TRBJ2-5
CDR3 DNA: TGTGCCAGCAGCCCAGACGGGCAGGGACGAGAGACCCAGTACTTC
CDR3 protein: CASSPDGQGRETQYF

clone size: .
V gene: TRBV5-1
D gene: TRBD1
J gene: TRBJ2-2
CDR3 DNA: TGCGCCAGCAGCCCGGGACAGATAAACACCGGGGAGCTGTTTTTT
CDR3 protein: CASSPGQINTGELFF

clone size: many
V gene: TRBV30
D gene: TRBD2
J gene: TRBJ2-3
CDR3 DNA: TGTGCCTGGATATCACGACAGACTAGCGGGAGGTTGGATACGCAGTATTTT
CDR3 protein: CAWISRQTSGRLDTQYF

clone size: many
V gene: TRBV7-8
D gene: .
J gene: TRBJ2-3
CDR3 DNA: TGTGCCAGCAGCTCCAGTGGCCGCCCCGGGGCGCAGTATTTT
CDR3 protein: CASSSSGRPGAQYF

clone size: many
V gene: TRBV25-1
D gene: .
J gene: TRBJ2-5
CDR3 DNA: TGTGCCAGCAGTGGACAGGTGGAGACCCAGTACTTC
CDR3 protein: CASSGQVETQYF

clone size: many
V gene: TRBV2
D gene: .
J gene: TRBJ1-5
CDR3 DNA: TGTGCCGGAAGCGGGGGCGAGGGCAATCAGCCCCAGCATTTT
CDR3 protein: CAGSGGEGNQPQHF

clone size: many
V gene: TRBV6-5
D gene: .
J gene: TRBJ1-1
CDR3 DNA: TGTGCCAGCAGTGTACAGGGATGGGTTACTGAAGCTTTCTTT
CDR3 protein: CASSVQGWVTEAFF

clone size: many
V gene: TRBV12-3/TRBV12-4
D gene: .
J gene: TRBJ2-4
CDR3 DNA: TGTGCCAGCAGCCCCCTCGCGAACATTCAGTACTTC
CDR3 protein: CASSPLANIQYF

clone size: many
V gene: TRBV12-3/TRBV12-4
D gene: .
J gene: TRBJ2-2
CDR3 DNA: TGTGCCAGCAGCAAAAGCGGCGGGGTTACGTACACCGGGGAGCTGTTTTTT
CDR3 protein: CASSKSGGVTYTGELFF

clone size: many
V gene: TRBV3-1
D gene: .
J gene: TRBJ1-6
CDR3 DNA: TGTGCCAGCAGCCAAGAAGTCTGGGGTTCACCCCTCCACTTT
CDR3 protein: CASSQEVWGSPLHF

clone size: .
V gene: TRBV6-4
D gene: TRBD2
J gene: TRBJ2-3
CDR3 DNA: TGTGCCAGCAGTGACTCACTAGCGGGAGCAAAAGTGTATTTT
CDR3 protein: CASSDSLAGAKVYF

clone size: many
V gene: TRBV29-1
D gene: .
J gene: TRBJ1-2
CDR3 DNA: TGCAGCGTTGTTCCGGGGGGCACTAACTATGGCTACACCTTC
CDR3 protein: CSVVPGGTNYGYTF

clone size: many
V gene: TRBV29-1
D gene: .
J gene: TRBJ2-3
CDR3 DNA: TGCAGCGTTGAAGATACGCAGTATTTT
CDR3 protein: CSVEDTQYF

clone size: many
V gene: TRBV5-1
D gene: TRBD1
J gene: TRBJ1-1
CDR3 DNA: TGCGCCAGCAGAACCAAATCAGGGGGATCCGTTAACACTGAAGCTTTCTTT
CDR3 protein: CASRTKSGGSVNTEAFF

clone size: .
V gene: TRBV18
D gene: .
J gene: TRBJ2-1
CDR3 DNA: TGTGCCAGCTCGCCGGATCTGAGCAGTGAGCAGTTCTTC
CDR3 protein: CASSPDLSSEQFF